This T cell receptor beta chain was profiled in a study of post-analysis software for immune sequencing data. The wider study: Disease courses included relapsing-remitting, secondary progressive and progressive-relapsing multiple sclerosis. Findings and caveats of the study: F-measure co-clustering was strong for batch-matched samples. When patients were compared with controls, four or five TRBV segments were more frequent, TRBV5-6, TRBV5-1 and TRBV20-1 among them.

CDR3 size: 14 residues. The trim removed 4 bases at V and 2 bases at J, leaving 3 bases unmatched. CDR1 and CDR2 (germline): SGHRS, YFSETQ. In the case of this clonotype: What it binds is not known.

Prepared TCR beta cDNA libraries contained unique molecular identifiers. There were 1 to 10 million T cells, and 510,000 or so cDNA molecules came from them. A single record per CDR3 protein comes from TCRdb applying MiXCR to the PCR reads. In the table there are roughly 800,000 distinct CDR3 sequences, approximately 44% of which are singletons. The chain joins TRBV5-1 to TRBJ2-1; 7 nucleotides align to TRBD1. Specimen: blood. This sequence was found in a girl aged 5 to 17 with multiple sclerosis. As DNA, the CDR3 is TGCGCCAGCAGCCGGGACAGAGCCTACAATGAGCAGTTCTTC. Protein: CASSRDRAYNEQFF.